This TCR beta chain was documented in a study of neurological immune-mediated disorders (dated by TCRdb to between 2019 and 2020). In terms of the full investigation: Among the roughly 35 multiple sclerosis patients, some 31 had relapsing-remitting MS and 3 had secondary progressive MS. The cohort was made up of around 70 subjects, consisting of some 15 HAM/TSP patients, 35 or so multiple sclerosis patients and around 20 healthy controls. Longitudinal samples, technical triplicates and paired sorted CD4+ and CD8+ T-cell subsets, alongside PBMC samples, were included among the roughly 100 TCR-beta libraries. The study compared peripheral blood TCR-beta repertoires of HTLV-I-associated myelopathy (HAM/TSP) patients, multiple sclerosis patients and healthy controls using UMI-based sequencing. General findings and caveats noted by the study authors: In phylogenetic analysis, the repertoires of 18 of 34 MS patients grouped into a cluster of related CDR3 sequences, which suggests a possible signature at the repertoire level. TCR clonal expansion was highest in HAM/TSP patients and lowest in MS patients, with MS patients falling below even healthy controls. Expanded clones from different subjects shared no identical CDR3 amino acid sequences, which suggests that TCR-beta repertoires were private in all groups. The MS cluster was not associated with any clinical or MRI features, and the authors stated that larger cohorts are needed.

Ten or more counts support this clonotype. This receptor's antigen is unknown. Per-base qualities were not stored, and no clone one base away is much larger. CDR1 and CDR2, looked up from the germline V gene (reference sequence), are DFQATT and SNEGSKA. Taken from cysteine to phenylalanine, the CDR3 has 14 residues. Kept here is only the CDR3 DNA, which spans 42 bases and is read in frame from base 1. From V the trimming removes 4 bases and from J it removes 8 bases, while the gene matches leave 3 bases of the junction unaccounted for. For the unsorted PBMC libraries, 2 million PBMCs were stored in RNAlater at -80 degrees C until RNA extraction and were used to generate the libraries. Multiple sclerosis patients were enrolled in a US clinical protocol evaluating disease progression by magnetic resonance imaging. Peripheral blood was subjected to Ficoll-Hypaque density gradient centrifugation to isolate PBMCs, which were then cryopreserved in liquid nitrogen.

To synthesize cDNA, template-switch 5'RACE was performed with a primer carrying a 10-nucleotide random unique molecular identifier so that each TCR transcript was tagged. Every sequencing run covered 15-18 subjects and yielded more than 180 million TCR-beta sequences. The RNeasy kit was used for extraction of total RNA. Using the KAPA Real-time Library Amplification kit, TCR-beta VDJ regions were amplified with primers for the TCR constant region and the 5'RACE anchor. Sample indexes and Illumina adaptors were added in a first PCR, after which library yield was increased in a second PCR. After purification with Ampure beads, the TCR product of roughly 650 bp was size-selected on a 2% E-gel SizeSelection system. Library quality was checked on a Bioanalyzer, concentration was measured with Qubit, and libraries were quantified with the Kapa Library Quantification kit before pooling. Paired-end 2 x 150 bp sequencing of the libraries was performed on an Illumina HiSeq 2500. To increase sequence diversity, about 24-32% phiX was spiked into each library pool. The paper's processing steps were these. Quality-filtered reads were processed with the UMI-based MiGEC pipeline, and over 80% of raw TCR sequences were removed by the MiGEC pipeline during error correction. IMGT germline references were used for alignment of VDJ genes, and clonotypes were defined by a unique CDR3 amino acid sequence together with V-J genes. VDJtools evaluated clonal expansion, Shannon diversity and CDR3 relatedness (CalcPairwiseDistances, ClusterSamples); CLCbio workbench built phylogenetic trees. A clone was classed as expanded if it had 8 or more unique UMIs, a cutoff based on coefficient-of-variation modelling across technical triplicates. TCRdb reprocessing: public reads trimmed at Q25 with fastp, clones called with MiXCR, in-frame beta chains kept. Entries that share a CDR3 protein sequence are merged under the most common genes and DNA. The V and J calls here are based on TCRdb, not the publication. The sample table records tens of thousands of distinct CDR3 sequences; 2.5% to 3% of these occur just once. The leading ten clones occupy roughly 1.2% of the sample.

The origin of this receptor is a woman aged 25 to 39 with multiple sclerosis. The sequenced material came from PBMCs. The rearranged chain carries TRBV20-1 and TRBJ2-1; TRBD2 aligns with 15 central bases. The CDR3 protein sequence reads: CSATGLAGGYEQFF. The DNA is TGCAGTGCTACGGGACTAGCGGGAGGTTATGAGCAGTTCTTC.